This T cell receptor (beta chain) was recovered during a study of cytomegalovirus exposure and HLA in healthy donors. In the PCR, 60 Vbeta and 13 Jbeta primers were used. The data were produced by immunoSEQ multiplex PCR, yet TCRdb's version contains in-frame clones alone and is incomplete. Here the sample spans roughly 100,000 clones, 77% being singletons. The V and J ends lost 5 bases and 0 bases respectively, with 7 bases between them. Germline V gene sequence: CDR1 MNHEY, CDR2 SVGAGI. The CDR3 length is 13 residues. The TCR comes from a male donor in good health and CMV-seropositive. Sequenced sample: PBMCs. The chain carries TRBV6-5 and TRBJ1-2; a weak D match, TRBD1 (5 bases). CDR3 sequence reads: CASSEGANYGYTF. The DNA for the CDR3 is TGTGCCAGCAGTGAAGGGGCTAACTATGGCTACACCTTC.